This TCR beta chain came from a study of T cells in Graves' hyperthyroidism and ophthalmopathy. Notes on the study in general: The model's output predicted ophthalmopathy at a median of around 6.9 months prior to onset.

Every diagnosis used clinical symptoms, serum thyroxine and TRAb, thyroid ultrasound and orbital computed tomography. The authors obtained PBMCs from about 9.5 ml of fresh peripheral blood. Regions amplified from RNA transcripts were the TCR beta CDR3 regions. Primed by the HTBI set, a first-round RT-PCR was run on the TCR CDR3. TCRdb used MiXCR to reprocess the multiplex PCR reads, holding one entry per CDR3 protein. The data contain roughly 650,000 distinct CDR3 sequences, about a sixth of them singletons. For this clonotype: Its antigen remains unidentified.

Sequenced sample: blood. The receptor comes from a woman between 40 and 55 years old with Graves' ophthalmopathy.

CDR3 loop: CAWRQQARTGELFF. As DNA, the CDR3 is TGTGCCTGGAGACAACAGGCTAGGACCGGGGAGCTGTTTTTT. The chain is built from TRBV30 and TRBJ2-2, with D maybe TRBD1 (5 bases). Germline CDR1 is GTSNPN and CDR2 is SVGIG (reference sequence). With 3 bases removed from V and 5 bases from J, the gap between germline ends came to 13 bases. CDR3 size: 14 residues.